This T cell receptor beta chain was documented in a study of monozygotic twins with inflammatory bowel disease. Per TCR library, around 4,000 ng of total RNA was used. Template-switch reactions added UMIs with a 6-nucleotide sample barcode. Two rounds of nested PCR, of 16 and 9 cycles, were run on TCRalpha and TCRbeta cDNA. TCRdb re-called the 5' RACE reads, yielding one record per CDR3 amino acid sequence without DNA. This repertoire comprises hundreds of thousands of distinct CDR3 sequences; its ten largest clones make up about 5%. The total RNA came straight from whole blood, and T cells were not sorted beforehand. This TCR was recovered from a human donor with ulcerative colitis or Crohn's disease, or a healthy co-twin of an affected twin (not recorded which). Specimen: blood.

The CDR3: CASNAIGELFF. The rearrangement uses TRBV12-3 or TRBV12-4 and TRBJ2-2. The CDR3 sequence is 11 residues long.